These 29 T cell receptor beta chains share one sample of origin, sequenced in a study of shared clonotypes between healthy human individuals (dated by TCRdb to 2020 to 2021). Libraries were constructed by the immunoSEQ multiplex PCR assay. What TCRdb holds here is the immuneACCESS table cut down to in-frame rearrangements. Part of the clones is not present; checked against another copy, under half of the missing clones reflect an unresolved V gene, and the others are unexplained. The sample records 110,000 or so clones, approximately 70% of which are singletons. The ten largest make up 20% to 25% of the sample. The source material was memory CD8+ T cells sorted from blood. The cell subset or site label of this sample denotes: CD45RO+ cells pooled with CCR7-negative TemRA cells. The receptors shown here come from a woman in her twenties or thirties in good health.

The table lists this clone with a few counts. The chain employs TRBV7-6 and TRBJ1-1; 7 bases map to TRBD1. V gave up 2 bases and J gave up 1 base; unmatched junction bases: 10. The CDR3 is 17 residues long. Germline V gene lookup returns CDR1 SGHVS and CDR2 FNYEAQ. CDR3 DNA sequence: TGTGCCAGCAGCTTATACAGCCCCGGGACAGCGAACACTGAAGCTTTCTTT. Amino acids: CASSLYSPGTANTEAFF.

In its sample, this clone was seen many times. This chain joins TRBV6-6 and TRBJ2-1; no definite D call. The germline CDR1 and CDR2 sequences are MNHNY and SVGAGI (reference sequence). This CDR3 spans 12 amino acids. V was clipped by 8 bases and J by 3 bases, with 8 bases between them. In DNA, the CDR3 is TGTGCCAGCGGAGCTTACTACAATGAGCAGTTCTTC. Protein: CASGAYYNEQFF.

The CDR3 bases are TGTGCCAGCAGCTCCCTCCGGTCCGGGACAGCGAACACTGAAGCTTTCTTT. As protein: CASSSLRSGTANTEAFF. This chain joins TRBV13 and TRBJ1-1, with 7 bases lining up with TRBD1. The germline gives CDR1 PRHDT, CDR2 FYEKMQ (reference sequence). V shed 4 bases, J shed 1 base, and the junction held 12 bases outside the gene matches. The CDR3 has 17 residues.

The chain recombines TRBV7-3 with TRBJ2-1, with D possibly matching TRBD2 (5 bases). The ends were cut back, 2 bases at V and 5 bases at J, with 10 bases in the middle. CDR3 length equals 14 residues. Germline V gene lookup returns CDR1 SGHTA and CDR2 FQGTGA. CDR3 region: CASSLVGSDNEQFF. The DNA of the CDR3 is TGTGCCAGCAGCTTAGTAGGGAGCGACAATGAGCAGTTCTTC.

This clone appeared once. V gene TRBV6-5 combines with J gene TRBJ2-7; D is perhaps TRBD2 (6 bases). V lost 6 bases and J lost 1, with 10 bases in between. Germline V gene sequence: CDR1 MNHEY, CDR2 SVGAGI. The CDR3 extends over 13 amino acids. Here the CDR3 DNA reads TGTGCCAGCAGGACTAGAGGATCCTACGAGCAGTACTTC. Translating it yields CASRTRGSYEQYF.

Comment on this clone: Different DNA sequences within this sample yield the same CDR3. The chain has TRBV7-2 and TRBJ2-7, with D uncertain. This CDR3 has 13 amino acids. V lost 1 base and J 2 bases, leaving 6 bases between the germline ends. CDR1 and CDR2 (germline): SGHTA, FQGNSA. The CDR3 region is CASSLGIAYEQYF. The CDR3 DNA is TGTGCCAGCAGCTTAGGGATAGCCTACGAGCAGTACTTC.

The genes are TRBV27 and TRBJ1-2; D gene uncertain. Trimming left V 5 bases short and J 8 bases short, with 21 bases between. The CDR3 covers 15 residues. Germline values: CDR1 MNHEY, CDR2 SMNVEV (reference sequence). DNA for the CDR3: TGTGCCAGCAGTCCCTCCCCAAAGGGAGGACTCGGCTACACCTTC. Its protein is CASSPSPKGGLGYTF.

The table lists this clone with a few counts. The chain couples TRBV14 to TRBJ2-2; possible D gene TRBD2, 6 bases. The germline V gene has CDR1 SGHDN and CDR2 FVKESK. The CDR3 consists of 17 residues. V gave up 0 bases and J gave up 4 bases, with 15 bases separating them. In nucleotides, the CDR3 is TGTGCCAGCAGCCAAGAAACGGCTGGGGGACTCACCGGGGAGCTGTTTTTT. Its translation is CASSQETAGGLTGELFF. The whole variable domain, filled in from reference TRBV14 and TRBJ2-2, reads EAGVTQFPSHSVIEKGQTVTLRCDPISGHDNLYWYRRVMGKEIKFLLHFVKESKQDESGMPNNRFLAERTGGTYSTLKVQPAELEDSGVYFCASSQETAGGLTGELFFGEGSRLTVL.

The chain links TRBV6-1 to TRBJ2-7; TRBD1 is a possible D gene (7 bases). Germline V gene lookup returns CDR1 MNHNS and CDR2 SASEGT. Trimming removed 6 bases at V and 6 bases at J, with 15 bases between. CDR3 length: 13 residues. CDR3 sequence (DNA): TGTGCCAGCAGGTCAGGGGGAGGAGGCGAGCAGTACTTC. It encodes CASRSGGGGEQYF.

About this clone itself: The junction differs from germline at one of its ends, possibly a read error. This sequence joins TRBV23-1 and TRBJ1-3; D call uncertain. TRBV23-1 carries the ORF label, with uncertain function. The length of the CDR3 is 12 residues. The CDR3 here is CTEGFAGNTIYF. DNA for the CDR3: TGTACTGAGGGATTTGCTGGAAACACCATATATTTT.

This clone has just a few counts. The chain has TRBV2 and TRBJ2-3; tentatively, D is TRBD1 (6 bases). Germline lookup yields CDR1 SNHLY and CDR2 FYNNEI. CDR3 length: 14 residues. Trimming shortened V by 7 bases and J by 0 bases, and 11 bases separated the two germline ends. As DNA, the CDR3 is TGTGCCAGCAATGTTCAGGGGAGCACAGATACGCAGTATTTT. Amino acid sequence: CASNVQGSTDTQYF.

This sequence joins TRBV6-5 and TRBJ2-7; D is uncertain. Trimming took off 7 bases at V and 5 bases at J, with 18 bases between the two ends. Germline lookup yields CDR1 MNHEY and CDR2 SVGAGI. The CDR3 totals 14 residues. CDR3 region: CASKMDSNTNEQYF. CDR3 bases: TGTGCCAGCAAGATGGATAGTAACACCAACGAGCAGTACTTC.

The chain employs TRBV6-5 and TRBJ2-2, with a possible D match to TRBD2 (5 bases). Germline-derived CDR1 and CDR2 are MNHEY and SVGAGI. V dropped 3 bases and J dropped 5 bases, with 10 bases sitting between them. CDR3 size: 14 residues. The chain's CDR3 is CASSYEGETGELFF. For the CDR3, the DNA is TGTGCCAGCAGTTATGAGGGAGAGACCGGGGAGCTGTTTTTT.

V is TRBV9 and J is TRBJ2-1; D assignment may be TRBD1 or TRBD2 (7 bases each). The CDR3 totals 14 residues. Germline values: CDR1 SGDLS, CDR2 YYNGEE. V lost 4 bases and J lost 7, with 15 bases in between. For the CDR3, the DNA is TGTGCCAGCAGCCTCATCAGGGGGGGAAATGAGCAGTTCTTC. This translates into CASSLIRGGNEQFF.

This chain connects TRBV6-6 to TRBJ2-5; 9 positions agree with TRBD2. The closer fit of TRBJ2-7 to the DNA end suggests the J call may be wrong. CDR3 length equals 14 residues. CDR1 is MNHNY and CDR2 is SVGAGI in the germline V gene (reference sequence). The CDR3 region is CASNSLAGIYEQYF. Written as DNA, the CDR3 is TGTGCCAGCAATTCCCTAGCGGGAATCTACGAGCAGTACTTC.

CDR3 coding DNA: TGTGCCAGCAGCTCGGCCAGCAACTATGGCTACACCTTC. This gives the protein CASSSASNYGYTF. This chain connects TRBV6-6 to TRBJ1-2; D gene uncertain. This CDR3 region has 13 residues. The germline V gene has CDR1 MNHNY and CDR2 SVGAGI (reference sequence). The V end was cut by 6 bases, the J end by 2 bases, with 10 bases between.

This rearrangement joins TRBV7-9 to TRBJ2-7; a weak D match, TRBD2 (5 bases). The V and J ends lost 1 base and 2 bases respectively, with 12 bases between them. The germline V gene encodes CDR1 SEHNR and CDR2 FQNEAQ (reference sequence). The CDR3 spans 15 residues. The CDR3 region has the DNA TGTGCCAGCAGCTTAGGGGGTAGCGTAGCCTACGAGCAGTACTTC. This codes for CASSLGGSVAYEQYF.

This chain joins TRBV19 and TRBJ2-7; 11 bases align to TRBD1. Germline CDR1 and CDR2: LNHDA and SQIVND (reference sequence). The CDR3 is made up of 14 amino acids. J gave up 6 bases and V 9 bases, and 10 bases lay outside the gene matches. CDR3: CASKDRDRGSEQYF. CDR3 bases: TGTGCCAGCAAGGACCGGGACAGGGGGTCCGAGCAGTACTTC.

This chain links TRBV29-1 with TRBJ2-5, with unresolved D. The DNA end is a closer match to TRBJ2-7, so the J assignment may be wrong. This CDR3 has 13 residues. Germline assignment: CDR1 SQVTM and CDR2 ANQGSEA. The DNA for the CDR3 is TGCAGCGTTGAAGATCGTCTAGGCTACGAGCAGTACTTC. It codes for CSVEDRLGYEQYF.

The chain is built from TRBV7-2 and TRBJ2-1; D is unclear. The CDR3 runs 15 residues. Germline values: CDR1 SGHTA, CDR2 FQGNSA. Trimming shortened V by 6 bases and J by 4 bases, and 16 bases separated the two germline ends. CDR3 bases: TGTGCCAGCAGGGCCCCCCGGTGGCCTTACAATGAGCAGTTCTTC. Its protein is CASRAPRWPYNEQFF.

The V gene is TRBV11-2, the J gene TRBJ2-7; 10 bases fit TRBD1. V shed 0 bases, J shed 0 bases, and the junction held 14 bases outside the gene matches. The length of the CDR3 is 20 residues. CDR1 is SGHAT and CDR2 is FQNNGV in the germline V gene. CDR3 nucleotides: TGTGCCAGCAGCTTAGATCTAGGACAGGGGGTAATTTCCTCCTCCTACGAGCAGTACTTC. Encoded protein: CASSLDLGQGVISSSYEQYF. The full variable domain, its missing parts supplied by reference TRBV11-2 and TRBJ2-7, is EAGVAQSPRYKIIEKRQSVAFWCNPISGHATLYWYQQILGQGPKLLIQFQNNGVVDDSQLPKDRFSAERLKGVDSTLKIQPAKLEDSAVYLCASSLDLGQGVISSSYEQYFGPGTRLTVT.

This clone was observed a handful of times. The chain recombines TRBV11-3 with TRBJ2-5, with D perhaps TRBD2 (6 bases). This CDR3 has 14 amino acids. The V end was cut by 3 bases, the J end by 5 bases, with 13 bases between. CDR1 and CDR2 from the germline V gene are SGHNT and YENEEA. The CDR3 nucleotides are TGTGCCAGCAGCTTTCGGGGGAGAGGGGAGACCCAGTACTTC. Translating it yields CASSFRGRGETQYF.

The chain recombines TRBV6-6 with TRBJ2-7; D may be TRBD1 or TRBD2 (5 bases each). CDR1 and CDR2 from the germline V gene are MNHNY and SVGAGI (reference sequence). CDR3 length: 12 residues. V gave up 10 bases and J gave up 6 bases, with 16 bases separating them. The CDR3 is CATEGYGGEQYF. Written as DNA, the CDR3 is TGTGCCACCGAGGGGTATGGGGGCGAGCAGTACTTC.

The chain's CDR3 is CASSLKGNRNTEAFF. CDR3 nucleotides: TGTGCCAGCAGTCTGAAGGGCAATCGAAACACTGAAGCTTTCTTT. V usage is TRBV28 and J usage is TRBJ1-1; D is undetermined. This CDR3 contains 15 residues. V gave up 5 bases and J gave up 2 bases, with 15 bases separating them. The germline V gene encodes CDR1 MDHEN and CDR2 SYDVKM.

Notes on this clone: This may be a read error: a much more frequent sequence differs by one nucleotide. The rearrangement uses TRBV5-4 and TRBJ1-1; D remains unclear. Trimming left V 0 bases short and J 1 base short, with 4 bases between. Germline CDR1 and CDR2: SGHNT and YYREEE (reference sequence). This CDR3 is 13 amino acids long. CDR3 residues: CASSLGGNTEAFF. CDR3 nucleotides: TGTGCCAGCAGCTTGGGGGGGAACACTGAAGCTTTCTTT.

In its sample, this clone was seen a few times. The rearrangement joins TRBV15 to TRBJ2-5; 7 nucleotides match TRBD2. Per the germline V gene, CDR1 is LNHNV and CDR2 is YYDKDF (reference sequence). This CDR3 has 16 residues. After removal of 0 bases from V and 4 bases from J, the junction contained 8 bases not matched to a gene. The CDR3 DNA is TGTGCCACCAGCAGAGATCGCGGGAGTGGGAGAGAGACCCAGTACTTC. Its translation is CATSRDRGSGRETQYF.

This chain connects TRBV7-8 to TRBJ2-7, with 8 bases fitting TRBD2. Germline V lookup: CDR1 SGHVS, CDR2 FQNEAQ. The CDR3 length is 14 residues. The J segment lost 0 bases and the V segment lost 6 bases, leaving 4 bases of the junction unmatched. As DNA, the CDR3 is TGTGCCAGCAGTGGGCGGGAGGACTCCTACGAGCAGTACTTC. Amino acids: CASSGREDSYEQYF.

The V gene is TRBV2, the J gene TRBJ2-3; 10 bases map to TRBD1. The length of the CDR3 is 15 residues. Germline CDR1 reads SNHLY; CDR2 reads FYNNEI. Trimming at V came to 6 bases and at J to 2 bases, leaving 5 bases not matched to a gene. For the CDR3, the DNA is TGTGCCAGCAGGGGGACAGGGGCCGTCACAGATACGCAGTATTTT. This encodes CASRGTGAVTDTQYF.

This clone was counted between two and nine times. It differs at one base from a far larger clone, so likely a read error. Distinct nucleotide sequences in the sample also encode this CDR3. The V gene is TRBV13, the J gene TRBJ2-7; D is undetermined. The length of the CDR3 is 12 residues. CDR1 is PRHDT, CDR2 FYEKMQ, per germline (reference sequence). With 0 bases removed from V and 3 bases from J, the gap between germline ends came to 3 bases. CDR3 loop: CASSLGGYEQYF. As DNA, the CDR3 is TGTGCCAGCAGCTTAGGCGGCTACGAGCAGTACTTC.